This TCR beta chain was profiled in a study of immune cell composition in non-small cell lung cancer. Findings of the study overall: Lung adenocarcinomas had lower top 10 clone scores and clonality than squamous tumours. Tumour-associated clones >0.5% occurred in 25% to 35% of adenocarcinomas, under 85% of squamous. Overall clonality, unlike maximal tumour-associated clone frequency, did not predict TIL reactivity.

Per germline, CDR1 MNHEY and CDR2 SVGAGI. The CDR3 is 16 amino acids. The J segment lost 1 base and the V segment lost 4 bases, leaving 7 bases of the junction unmatched. Clones were sequenced by immunoSEQ multiplex PCR, and TCRdb holds only the in-frame ones, with some missing. The data contain over a thousand clones, 80% of them singletons. As concerns this clone: Its antigen is unidentified.

The TCR originated in a human donor with non-small cell lung cancer. The gene calls are TRBV6-5 and TRBJ2-1, with 7 bases lining up with TRBD2. Sequences were obtained from lung tumor tissue. The CDR3 nucleotides read TGTGCCAGCAGTTCCATGACTAGCAGGTCCTACAATGAGCAGTTCTTC. Translating gives CASSSMTSRSYNEQFF.